These 32 T cell receptor beta chains share one sample of origin, sequenced in a study of blood T cell repertoires in COVID-19. Sequenced by immunoSEQ multiplex PCR; TCRdb stores in-frame clones only, minus some. Of about 80,000 clones listed, under 90% were seen once; the top ten hold around 13%. The sequencing input was peripheral blood. These receptors originate from a human donor in a cohort sampled during active COVID-19.

The rearrangement uses TRBV29-1 and TRBJ2-1; TRBD2 matches at 12 bases. V lost 2 bases to trimming and J lost 6 bases; unmatched junction nucleotides: 5. The CDR3 has 15 amino acids. Germline V lookup: CDR1 SQVTM, CDR2 ANQGSEA. CDR3 DNA sequence: TGCAGCGTTGAAAGGTCTAGCGGGGGGGCCAATGAGCAGTTCTTC. The encoded protein is CSVERSSGGANEQFF.

The chain employs TRBV7-3 and TRBJ2-3; D perhaps matches TRBD2 (5 bases). CDR3 length: 16 residues. V gave up 5 bases and J gave up 0 bases, with 15 bases separating them. CDR1 SGHTA and CDR2 FQGTGA come from the germline V gene. Here the CDR3 DNA reads TGTGCCAGCAGCGCGGGCCTTTCTACTAGCACAGATACGCAGTATTTT. Its protein product is CASSAGLSTSTDTQYF.

This clone appeared once. The rearrangement joins TRBV5-1 to TRBJ1-2; 9 bases are shared with TRBD1. Germline trimming cut 4 bases from V and 7 bases from J; bases unmatched to any gene: 20. CDR1 SGHRS and CDR2 YFSETQ come from the germline V gene. The CDR3 loop spans 18 amino acids. CDR3 bases: TGCGCCAGCAGCCCGCTAAGAAAGACCGACAGGGGGTTAAGTGGCTACACCTTC. This gives the protein CASSPLRKTDRGLSGYTF.

This sequence joins TRBV5-6 and TRBJ2-1; D is uncertain. Germline V gives CDR1 SGHDT, CDR2 YYEEEE. Trimming took off 4 bases at V and 5 bases at J, with 19 bases between the two ends. The CDR3 has 16 residues. The CDR3 sequence is CASSMGGRSIHNEQFF. For the CDR3, the DNA is TGTGCCAGCAGCATGGGCGGCAGATCCATTCACAATGAGCAGTTCTTC.

The genes are TRBV4-2 and TRBJ1-4; D is uncertain. The CDR3 spans 15 residues. Germline assignment: CDR1 LGHNA and CDR2 YNFKEQ. V lost 5 bases to trimming and J lost 8 bases, with 18 bases between them. The CDR3 DNA reads TGTGCCAGCAGCGGTCGGGGATCTGTGCGCGAAAAACTGTTTTTT. Amino acids: CASSGRGSVREKLFF.

In this sample, this clone turned up a few times. This rearrangement joins TRBV5-1 to TRBJ1-6; a possible D gene is TRBD1 (6 bases). The CDR3 runs to 15 residues. Trimming pared 0 bases from V and 10 bases from J, leaving 14 bases between. CDR1 is SGHRS and CDR2 is YFSETQ in the germline V gene. The CDR3 reads CASSLVQGRYSPLHF. The CDR3 DNA is TGCGCCAGCAGCTTGGTACAGGGCCGGTACTCACCCCTCCACTTT.

This clone came up once. V and J are TRBV7-8 and TRBJ2-7; TRBD1 is a possible D gene (6 bases). V dropped 5 bases and J dropped 2 bases, with 13 bases sitting between them. The CDR3 extends over 14 amino acids. Germline V gives CDR1 SGHVS, CDR2 FQNEAQ. The CDR3: CASSQTGTTYEQYF. For the CDR3, the DNA is TGTGCCAGCAGCCAAACCGGGACAACCTACGAGCAGTACTTC.

The chain uses TRBV5-1 and TRBJ1-1; D might be TRBD1 (6 bases). Germline values: CDR1 SGHRS, CDR2 YFSETQ. The CDR3 extends over 15 amino acids. Trimming removed 0 bases at V and 3 bases at J, with 12 bases between. CDR3 residues: CASSLGGGGDTEAFF. The CDR3 nucleotides are TGCGCCAGCAGCTTGGGAGGGGGTGGGGACACTGAAGCTTTCTTT. Complete variable domain (other parts from reference TRBV5-1 and TRBJ1-1): KAGVTQTPRYLIKTRGQQVTLSCSPISGHRSVSWYQQTPGQGLQFLFEYFSETQRNKGNFPGRFSGRQFSNSRSEMNVSTLELGDSALYLCASSLGGGGDTEAFFGQGTRLTVV.

V is TRBV3-1 (or the pseudogene TRBV3-2) and J is TRBJ1-5, with 11 bases fitting TRBD1. This CDR3 has 15 amino acids. The germline V gene encodes CDR1 LGHDT and CDR2 YNNKEL (reference sequence). V trimming: 4 bases; J trimming: 9 bases; junction bases outside the gene matches: 8. CDR3 protein: CASSRGTGGSGPQHF. The CDR3, as DNA: TGTGCCAGCAGCCGAGGGACAGGGGGATCAGGGCCCCAGCATTTT.

V is TRBV13 and J is TRBJ2-7; 9 bases are shared with TRBD1. The CDR3 sequence is 15 residues long. V was pared by 4 bases and J by 6 bases, with 10 bases of the junction left unmatched. Per germline, CDR1 PRHDT and CDR2 FYEKMQ (reference sequence). CDR3 nucleotides: TGTGCCAGCAGCTCTCTCCGGGACAGGGCCCCCGAGCAGTACTTC. Its protein is CASSSLRDRAPEQYF.

The chain uses TRBV24-1 and TRBJ2-1, with a tentative D call TRBD1 (5 bases). This CDR3 region has 13 residues. Germline loops: CDR1 KGHDR, CDR2 SFDVKD. V lost 7 bases to trimming and J lost 5 bases, with 11 bases between them. This chain's CDR3 is CATSPDTDNEQFF. CDR3 DNA sequence: TGTGCCACCAGCCCGGACACTGACAATGAGCAGTTCTTC.

The J gene is TRBJ2-7, the V gene TRBV5-6; D may be TRBD1 (5 bases). Trimming stripped 2 bases from V and 0 bases from J, with 21 bases between. Germline assignment: CDR1 SGHDT and CDR2 YYEEEE. This CDR3 has 18 residues. CDR3 DNA sequence: TGTGCCAGCAGCTTAAATAGGCGTTTAGGGGAAAGCTCCTACGAGCAGTACTTC. Protein: CASSLNRRLGESSYEQYF. The variable domain in full, completed from reference TRBV5-6 and TRBJ2-7, reads DAGVTQSPTHLIKTRGQQVTLRCSPKSGHDTVSWYQQALGQGPQFIFQYYEEEERQRGNFPDRFSGHQFPNYSSELNVNALLLGDSALYLCASSLNRRLGESSYEQYFGPGTRLTVT.

This clone occurred a few times. The chain has TRBV15 and TRBJ1-4; weak D call: TRBD1 (6 bases). The CDR3 runs to 13 residues. Per the germline V gene, CDR1 is LNHNV and CDR2 is YYDKDF (reference sequence). V lost 3 bases and J lost 5, with 7 bases in between. CDR3 in amino acids: CATSRGANEKLFF. As DNA, the CDR3 is TGTGCCACCAGCAGGGGGGCCAATGAAAAACTGTTTTTT.

V and J are TRBV7-9 and TRBJ2-1, with TRBD2 matching over 11 bases. V gave up 3 bases and J gave up 7 bases; unmatched junction bases: 2. Germline V lookup: CDR1 SEHNR, CDR2 FQNEAQ (reference sequence). The CDR3 contains 14 residues. For the CDR3, the DNA is TGTGCCAGCAGCTTTGGGACTAGCGGAAATGAGCAGTTCTTC. Translation: CASSFGTSGNEQFF.

DNA for the CDR3: TGTGCCAGCGTCGATGTGGCAGTAAACACTGAAGCTTTCTTT. As protein: CASVDVAVNTEAFF. This chain joins TRBV2 and TRBJ1-1; D unclear. The germline V and J ends were trimmed by 8 bases and 2 bases, with 15 bases remaining between them. CDR3 length equals 14 residues. In germline, CDR1 is SNHLY, CDR2 FYNNEI.

V gene TRBV28 combines with J gene TRBJ2-7, with TRBD1 as a possible D gene (5 bases). CDR3 length: 11 amino acids. Germline lookup yields CDR1 MDHEN and CDR2 SYDVKM. Trimming pared 4 bases from V and 12 bases from J, leaving 13 bases between. CDR3 sequence: CASSWGKAAYF. The DNA of the CDR3 is TGTGCCAGCAGTTGGGGCAAGGCAGCGTACTTC. Drawing the rest from reference TRBV28 and TRBJ2-7, the complete variable domain is DVKVTQSSRYLVKRTGEKVFLECVQDMDHENMFWYRQDPGLGLRLIYFSYDVKMKEKGDIPEGYSVSREKKERFSLILESASTNQTSMYLCASSWGKAAYFGPGTRLTVT.

V is TRBV2 and J is TRBJ1-5; TRBD1 agrees at 9 bases. The CDR3 extends over 16 amino acids. CDR1 is SNHLY, CDR2 FYNNEI, per germline. J was trimmed by 7 bases and V by 6 bases; bases with no gene match: 13. The CDR3 DNA reads TGTGCCAGCAGGGAGGGACAGGGCTTCGTCGGGCAGCCCCAGCATTTT. It is translated as CASREGQGFVGQPQHF. The variable domain in full, completed from reference TRBV2 and TRBJ1-5, reads EPEVTQTPSHQVTQMGQEVILRCVPISNHLYFYWYRQILGQKVEFLVSFYNNEISEKSEIFDDQFSVERPDGSNFTLKIRSTKLEDSAMYFCASREGQGFVGQPQHFGDGTRLSIL.

The chain carries TRBV6-1 and TRBJ2-3, with TRBD2 as a possible D gene (6 bases). The ends were cut back, 4 bases at V and 0 bases at J, with 14 bases in the middle. This CDR3 has 16 residues. Germline V gives CDR1 MNHNS, CDR2 SASEGT. The CDR3 reads CASSGWPGTSTDTQYF. The CDR3 DNA reads TGTGCCAGCAGTGGGTGGCCTGGGACTAGCACAGATACGCAGTATTTT.

CDR3 residues: CASSQEAASLAGPGETQYF. As DNA, the CDR3 is TGTGCCAGCAGCCAAGAGGCGGCGTCACTAGCGGGGCCAGGGGAGACCCAGTACTTC. This chain links TRBV4-2 with TRBJ2-5; 10 positions agree with TRBD2. The germline CDR1 and CDR2 sequences are LGHNA and YNFKEQ. CDR3 length: 19 amino acids. Unmatched junction bases numbered 15, after V lost 0 bases and J lost 5 bases.

The chain recombines TRBV5-6 with TRBJ2-7, with D possibly matching TRBD2 (5 bases). Germline CDR1 is SGHDT and CDR2 is YYEEEE. CDR3 length equals 13 residues. Trimming shortened V by 4 bases and J by 1 base, and 9 bases separated the two germline ends. CDR3 nucleotides: TGTGCCAGCAGCGAGGGTCCGTCCTACGAGCAGTACTTC. This translates into CASSEGPSYEQYF.

V is TRBV5-4 and J is TRBJ2-7, with 9 nucleotides matching TRBD1. V gave up 4 bases and J gave up 1 base; unmatched junction bases: 6. The germline CDR1 and CDR2 sequences are SGHNT and YYREEE (reference sequence). The CDR3 totals 15 residues. The CDR3 here is CASSPPGQGSYEQYF. As DNA, the CDR3 is TGTGCCAGCAGCCCTCCGGGACAGGGATCCTACGAGCAGTACTTC.

The chain links TRBV3-1 (or the pseudogene TRBV3-2) to TRBJ2-1; 7 nucleotides match TRBD2. CDR1 and CDR2 (germline): LGHDT, YNNKEL (reference sequence). This CDR3 comprises 13 residues. The V gene end was trimmed by 5 bases and the J gene end by 9 bases; junction bases not matched to a gene: 7. This chain's CDR3 is CASSDRTRGEQFF. In nucleotides, the CDR3 is TGTGCCAGCAGCGATCGGACTAGAGGTGAGCAGTTCTTC.

This chain links TRBV3-1 (or the pseudogene TRBV3-2) with TRBJ1-1, with D unresolved. Germline loops: CDR1 LGHDT, CDR2 YNNKEL (reference sequence). The V end was cut by 0 bases, the J end by 12 bases, with 17 bases between. The length of the CDR3 is 14 residues. CDR3 sequence: CASSQEGSLPSPFF. The DNA of the CDR3 is TGTGCCAGCAGCCAAGAGGGCAGCCTCCCCTCTCCTTTCTTT.

The rearrangement joins TRBV11-3 to TRBJ2-1; 8 bases are a match to TRBD2. Germline V gene lookup returns CDR1 SGHNT and CDR2 YENEEA. V shed 3 bases, J shed 9 bases, and the junction held 10 bases outside the gene matches. The CDR3 covers 15 residues. The CDR3 sequence is CASSFNGGAYGEQFF. The DNA of the CDR3 is TGTGCCAGCAGCTTTAACGGGGGGGCCTATGGTGAGCAGTTCTTC.

The V call is TRBV5-6, the J call TRBJ2-1; 9 bases are shared with TRBD2. With V trimmed by 4 bases and J by 4 bases, 12 bases remained unmatched. CDR1 is SGHDT and CDR2 is YYEEEE in the germline V gene. CDR3 length: 17 residues. The CDR3 nucleotides read TGTGCCAGCAGCCGAAAACCCGGGACTAGCCAATACAATGAGCAGTTCTTC. Translation gives CASSRKPGTSQYNEQFF.

The rearrangement links TRBV2 to TRBJ1-5; TRBD1 matches 9 bases. The CDR3 has 14 amino acids. CDR1 and CDR2 (germline): SNHLY, FYNNEI. J gave up 6 bases and V 4 bases, and 4 bases lay outside the gene matches. The CDR3: CASSGGQGVQPQHF. The CDR3 region has the DNA TGTGCCAGCAGTGGGGGACAGGGAGTTCAGCCCCAGCATTTT.

This chain connects TRBV5-6 to TRBJ1-1; D not resolved. Germline values: CDR1 SGHDT, CDR2 YYEEEE. This CDR3 comprises 16 residues. Trimming left V 4 bases short and J 1 base short, with 17 bases between. CDR3: CASSRMVPAGNTEAFF. The CDR3 bases are TGTGCCAGCAGCCGTATGGTGCCTGCGGGGAACACTGAAGCTTTCTTT. The full variable domain, completed using reference TRBV5-6 and TRBJ1-1, is DAGVTQSPTHLIKTRGQQVTLRCSPKSGHDTVSWYQQALGQGPQFIFQYYEEEERQRGNFPDRFSGHQFPNYSSELNVNALLLGDSALYLCASSRMVPAGNTEAFFGQGTRLTVV.

The rearrangement links TRBV4-1 to TRBJ2-7, with D uncertain. CDR3 length equals 16 residues. Deletions cut 1 base from V and 4 bases from J, with 17 bases between. The germline V gene has CDR1 MGHRA and CDR2 YSYEKL. CDR3: CASSQGPHMMAYEQYF. CDR3 in DNA: TGCGCCAGCAGCCAAGGTCCTCACATGATGGCATACGAGCAGTACTTC.

This rearrangement joins TRBV29-1 to TRBJ1-5; 8 bases are shared with TRBD1. In germline, CDR1 is SQVTM, CDR2 ANQGSEA. CDR3 size: 18 residues. Written as DNA, the CDR3 is TGCACCTTAAGGGCTCCGGGACAGGATATCTATAGCAATCAGCCCCAGCATTTT. This gives the protein CTLRAPGQDIYSNQPQHF.

The chain couples TRBV9 to TRBJ1-2; TRBD1 agrees at 8 bases. V lost 3 bases to trimming and J lost 4 bases; unmatched junction nucleotides: 5. The CDR3 totals 14 residues. Germline lookup yields CDR1 SGDLS and CDR2 YYNGEE. CDR3 sequence: CASSAGTGGYGYTF. The CDR3 nucleotides read TGTGCCAGCAGCGCCGGGACAGGTGGCTATGGCTACACCTTC.

This rearrangement joins TRBV7-9 to TRBJ2-1, with 9 nucleotides matching TRBD2. The junction had 6 bases not matched to a gene; V was cut back by 5 bases and J by 1 base. CDR3 size: 16 residues. Looked up from germline, CDR1 is SEHNR and CDR2 is FQNEAQ (reference sequence). The CDR3 here is CASSRSGGVSYNEQFF. The CDR3 nucleotides read TGTGCCAGCAGCCGTAGCGGGGGTGTTTCCTACAATGAGCAGTTCTTC.

The chain links TRBV28 to TRBJ1-2; 8 bases line up with TRBD1. Germline V gene lookup returns CDR1 MDHEN and CDR2 SYDVKM. V was clipped by 4 bases and J by 7 bases; unmatched bases: 11. The CDR3 runs 15 residues. CDR3 sequence reads: CASSYQAQGAGGYTF. The CDR3 DNA reads TGTGCCAGCAGTTACCAGGCGCAGGGGGCCGGTGGCTACACCTTC.